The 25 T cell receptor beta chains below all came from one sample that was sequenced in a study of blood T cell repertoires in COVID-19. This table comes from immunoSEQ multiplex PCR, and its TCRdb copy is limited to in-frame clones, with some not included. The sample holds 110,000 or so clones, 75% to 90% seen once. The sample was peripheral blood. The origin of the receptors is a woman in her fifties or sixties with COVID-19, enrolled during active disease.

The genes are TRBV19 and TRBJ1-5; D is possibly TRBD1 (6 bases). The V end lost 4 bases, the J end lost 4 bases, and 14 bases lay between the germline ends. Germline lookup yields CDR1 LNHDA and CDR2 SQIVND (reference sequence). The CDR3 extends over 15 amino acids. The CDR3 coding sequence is TGTGCCAGTAGTAACCCCGGACAGTTTAATCAGCCCCAGCATTTT. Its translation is CASSNPGQFNQPQHF.

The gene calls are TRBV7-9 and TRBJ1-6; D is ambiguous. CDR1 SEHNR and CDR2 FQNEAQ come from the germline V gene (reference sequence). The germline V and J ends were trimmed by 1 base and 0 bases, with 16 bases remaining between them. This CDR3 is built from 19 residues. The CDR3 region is CASSLDMLHLSSYNSPLHF. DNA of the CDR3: TGTGCCAGCAGCTTAGATATGCTCCACCTCAGCTCCTATAATTCACCCCTCCACTTT.

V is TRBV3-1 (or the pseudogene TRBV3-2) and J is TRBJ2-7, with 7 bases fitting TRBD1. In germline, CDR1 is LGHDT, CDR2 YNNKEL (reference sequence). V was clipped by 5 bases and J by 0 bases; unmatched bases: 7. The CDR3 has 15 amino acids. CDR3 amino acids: CASSGFRDSSYEQYF. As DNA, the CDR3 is TGTGCCAGCAGCGGGTTCCGGGACAGCTCCTACGAGCAGTACTTC.

The CDR3 here is CASSPGTGIYQPQHF. CDR3 nucleotide sequence: TGTGCCAGCAGCCCCGGGACAGGGATCTATCAGCCCCAGCATTTT. The chain joins TRBV6-5 to TRBJ1-5; TRBD1 matches at 9 bases. This CDR3 contains 15 residues. The V segment lost 6 bases and the J segment 5 bases; nucleotides outside the gene matches: 8. From germline, CDR1 is MNHEY and CDR2 SVGAGI.

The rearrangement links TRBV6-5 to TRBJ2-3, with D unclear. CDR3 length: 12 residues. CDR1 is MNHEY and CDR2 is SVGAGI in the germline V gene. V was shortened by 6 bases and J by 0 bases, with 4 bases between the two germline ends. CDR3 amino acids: CASRSSTDTQYF. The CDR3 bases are TGTGCCAGCAGGAGTAGCACAGATACGCAGTATTTT.

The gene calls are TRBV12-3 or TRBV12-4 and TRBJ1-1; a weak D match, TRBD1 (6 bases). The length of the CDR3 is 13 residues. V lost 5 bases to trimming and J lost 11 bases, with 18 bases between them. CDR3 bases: TGTGCCAGCAGTCCCTCCGCAGGGGACGGGGCTTTCTTT. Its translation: CASSPSAGDGAFF.

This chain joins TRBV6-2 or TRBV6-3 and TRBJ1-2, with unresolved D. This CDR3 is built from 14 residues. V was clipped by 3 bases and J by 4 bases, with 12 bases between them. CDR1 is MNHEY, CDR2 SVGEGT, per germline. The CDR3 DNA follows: TGTGCCAGCAGTTATCGGTTCAATGGCTATGGCTACACCTTC. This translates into CASSYRFNGYGYTF.

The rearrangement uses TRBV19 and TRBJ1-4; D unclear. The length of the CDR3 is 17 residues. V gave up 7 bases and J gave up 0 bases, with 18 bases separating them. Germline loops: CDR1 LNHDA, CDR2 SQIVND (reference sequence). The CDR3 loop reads CASTKTREHATNEKLFF. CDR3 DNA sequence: TGTGCCAGTACCAAGACACGGGAGCATGCAACTAATGAAAAACTGTTTTTT.

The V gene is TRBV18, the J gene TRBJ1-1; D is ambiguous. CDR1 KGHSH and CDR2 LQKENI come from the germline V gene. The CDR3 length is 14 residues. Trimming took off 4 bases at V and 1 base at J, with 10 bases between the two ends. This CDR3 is CASSRSSGNTEAFF. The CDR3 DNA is TGTGCCAGCTCACGTTCGTCCGGGAACACTGAAGCTTTCTTT. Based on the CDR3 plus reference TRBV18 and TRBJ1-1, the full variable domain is NAGVMQNPRHLVRRRGQEARLRCSPMKGHSHVYWYRQLPEEGLKFMVYLQKENIIDESGMPKERFSAEFPKEGPSILRIQQVVRGDSAAYFCASSRSSGNTEAFFGQGTRLTVV.

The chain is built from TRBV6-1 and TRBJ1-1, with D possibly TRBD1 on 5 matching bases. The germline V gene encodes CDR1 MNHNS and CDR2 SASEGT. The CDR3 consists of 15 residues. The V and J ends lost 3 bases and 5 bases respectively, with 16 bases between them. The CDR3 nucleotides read TGTGCCAGCAGTGAGTTCGAGCCCGGGGGGACTGAAGCTTTCTTT. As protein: CASSEFEPGGTEAFF.

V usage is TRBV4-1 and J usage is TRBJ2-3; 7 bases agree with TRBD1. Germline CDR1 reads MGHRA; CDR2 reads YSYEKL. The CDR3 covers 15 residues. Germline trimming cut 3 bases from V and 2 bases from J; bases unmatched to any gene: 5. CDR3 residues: CASSQLQGYTDTQYF. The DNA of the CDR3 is TGCGCCAGCAGCCAGCTACAGGGGTACACAGATACGCAGTATTTT.

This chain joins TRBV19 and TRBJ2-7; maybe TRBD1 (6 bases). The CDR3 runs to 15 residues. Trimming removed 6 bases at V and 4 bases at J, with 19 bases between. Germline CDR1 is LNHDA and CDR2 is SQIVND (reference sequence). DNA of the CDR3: TGTGCCAGTAGGCCCAATGGACAGTCAGTATACGAGCAGTACTTC. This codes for CASRPNGQSVYEQYF.

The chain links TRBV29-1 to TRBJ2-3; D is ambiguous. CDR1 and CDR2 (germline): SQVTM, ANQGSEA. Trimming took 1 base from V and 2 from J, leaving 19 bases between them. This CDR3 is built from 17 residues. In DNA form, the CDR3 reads TGCAGCGTTGAAGTTGGTTTCTTACAGAAGAACACAGATACGCAGTATTTT. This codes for CSVEVGFLQKNTDTQYF.

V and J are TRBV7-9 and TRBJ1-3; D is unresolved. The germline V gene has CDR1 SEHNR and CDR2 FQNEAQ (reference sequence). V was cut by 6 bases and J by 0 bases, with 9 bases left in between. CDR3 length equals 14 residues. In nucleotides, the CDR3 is TGTGCCAGCAGGAAATCGAGCTCTGGAAACACCATATATTTT. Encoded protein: CASRKSSSGNTIYF.

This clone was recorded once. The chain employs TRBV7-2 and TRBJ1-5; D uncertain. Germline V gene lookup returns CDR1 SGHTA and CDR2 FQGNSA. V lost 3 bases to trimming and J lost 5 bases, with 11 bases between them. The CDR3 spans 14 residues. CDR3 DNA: TGTGCCAGCAGCTTGGCAGGCCGGTATCAGCCCCAGCATTTT. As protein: CASSLAGRYQPQHF.

Here the CDR3 DNA reads TGTGCCAGCAGCTTCTTATTCAGGGGGGTCGATCCTAACTATGGCTACACCTTC. Translated: CASSFLFRGVDPNYGYTF. The chain has TRBV7-9 and TRBJ1-2; TRBD1 aligns across 7 bases. The CDR3 loop spans 18 amino acids. V shed 3 bases, J shed 0 bases, and the junction held 13 bases outside the gene matches. The germline CDR1 and CDR2 sequences are SEHNR and FQNEAQ (reference sequence). The full variable domain, completed using reference TRBV7-9 and TRBJ1-2, is DTGVSQNPRHKITKRGQNVTFRCDPISEHNRLYWYRQTLGQGPEFLTYFQNEAQLEKSRLLSDRFSAERPKGSFSTLEIQRTEQGDSAMYLCASSFLFRGVDPNYGYTFGSGTRLTVV.

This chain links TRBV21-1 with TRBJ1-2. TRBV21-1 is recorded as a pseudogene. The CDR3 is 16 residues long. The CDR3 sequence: CASSKAGGIFVWGYTF. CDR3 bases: TGTGCCAGCAGCAAAGCGGGAGGGATCTTTGTATGGGGCTACACCTTC.

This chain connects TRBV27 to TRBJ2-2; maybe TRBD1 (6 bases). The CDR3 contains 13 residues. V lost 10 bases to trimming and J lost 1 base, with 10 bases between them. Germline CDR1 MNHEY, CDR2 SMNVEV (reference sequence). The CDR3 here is CATTTGNTGELFF. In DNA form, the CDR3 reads TGTGCCACCACGACAGGGAACACCGGGGAGCTGTTTTTT.

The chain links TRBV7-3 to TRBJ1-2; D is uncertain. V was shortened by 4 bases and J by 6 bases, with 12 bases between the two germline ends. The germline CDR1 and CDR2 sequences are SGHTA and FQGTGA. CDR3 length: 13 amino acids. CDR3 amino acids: CASSSGSPHGYTF. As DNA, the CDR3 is TGTGCCAGCAGCTCCGGGTCGCCCCATGGCTACACCTTC.

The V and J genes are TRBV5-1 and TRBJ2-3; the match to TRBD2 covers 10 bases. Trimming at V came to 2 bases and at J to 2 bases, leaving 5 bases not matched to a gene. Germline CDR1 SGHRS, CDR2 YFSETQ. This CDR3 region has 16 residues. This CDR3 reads CASSLISGGNTDTQYF. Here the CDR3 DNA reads TGCGCCAGCAGCTTAATTAGCGGGGGGAACACAGATACGCAGTATTTT.

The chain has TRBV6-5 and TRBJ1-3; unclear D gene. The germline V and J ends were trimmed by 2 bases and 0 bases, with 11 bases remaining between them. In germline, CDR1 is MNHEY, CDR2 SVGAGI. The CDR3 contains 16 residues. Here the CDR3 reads CASSYDPAGSGNTIYF. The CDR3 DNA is TGTGCCAGCAGTTACGATCCTGCAGGCTCTGGAAACACCATATATTTT.

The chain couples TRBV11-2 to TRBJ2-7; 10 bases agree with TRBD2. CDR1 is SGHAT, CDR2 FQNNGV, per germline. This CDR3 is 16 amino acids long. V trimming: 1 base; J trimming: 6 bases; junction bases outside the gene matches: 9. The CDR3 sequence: CASSLGGGTSVGEQYF. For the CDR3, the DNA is TGTGCCAGCAGCTTAGGGGGGGGGACTAGCGTCGGCGAGCAGTACTTC.

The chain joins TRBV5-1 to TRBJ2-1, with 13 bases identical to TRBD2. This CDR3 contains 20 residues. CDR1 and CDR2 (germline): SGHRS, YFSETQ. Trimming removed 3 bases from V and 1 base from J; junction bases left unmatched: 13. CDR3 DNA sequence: TGCGCCAGCAGCTCCTGGGGTGGGACTAGCGGGGAATCATCCTACAATGAGCAGTTCTTC. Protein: CASSSWGGTSGESSYNEQFF.

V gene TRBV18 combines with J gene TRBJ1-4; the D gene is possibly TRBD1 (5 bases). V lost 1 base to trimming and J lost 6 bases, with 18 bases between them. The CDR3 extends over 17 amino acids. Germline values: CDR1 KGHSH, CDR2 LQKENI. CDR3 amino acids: CASSPRTGGDSHEKLFF. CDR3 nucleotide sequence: TGTGCCAGCTCACCACGGACCGGGGGGGATTCCCATGAAAAACTGTTTTTT.

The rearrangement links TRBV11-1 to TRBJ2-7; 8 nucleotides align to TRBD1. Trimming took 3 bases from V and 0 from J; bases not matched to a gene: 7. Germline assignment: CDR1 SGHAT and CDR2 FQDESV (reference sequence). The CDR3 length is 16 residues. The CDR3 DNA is TGTGCCAGCAGCTTTGCAGGGGGCGAGAGCTCCTACGAGCAGTACTTC. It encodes CASSFAGGESSYEQYF.